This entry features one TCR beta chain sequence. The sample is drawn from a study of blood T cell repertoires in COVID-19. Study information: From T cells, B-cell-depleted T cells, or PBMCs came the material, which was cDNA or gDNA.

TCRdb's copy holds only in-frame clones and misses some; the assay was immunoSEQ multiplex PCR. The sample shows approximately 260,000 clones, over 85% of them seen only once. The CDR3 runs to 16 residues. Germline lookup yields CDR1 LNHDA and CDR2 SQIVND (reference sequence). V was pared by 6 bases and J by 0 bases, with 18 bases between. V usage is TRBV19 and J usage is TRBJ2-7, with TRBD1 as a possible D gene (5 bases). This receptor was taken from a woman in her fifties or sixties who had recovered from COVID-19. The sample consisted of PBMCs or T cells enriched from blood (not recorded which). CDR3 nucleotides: TGTGCCAGTAGGTTCAGGGAAACCCCCAGCTCCTACGAGCAGTACTTC. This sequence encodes CASRFRETPSSYEQYF.